The 14 T cell receptor beta chains presented below share a single source sample, sequenced in a study of blood T cell repertoires in COVID-19. Repertoires were generated with immunoSEQ multiplex PCR, while TCRdb's copy carries only in-frame clones and drops some. Of about 30,000 clones in the sample, about three quarters are singletons; the top ten hold 7.5% to 8%. Sequenced: peripheral blood. These TCRs come from a woman between 65 and 79 years old with active or convalescent COVID-19.

This sequence joins TRBV6-5 and TRBJ1-3; D is unclear. There are 13 residues in the CDR3. The germline CDR1 and CDR2 sequences are MNHEY and SVGAGI. V was trimmed by 6 bases and J by 3 bases, leaving 9 bases between them. The CDR3 bases are TGTGCCAGCAGCCAAAATTTTGGAAACACCATATATTTT. Its translation is CASSQNFGNTIYF.

This clone was detected a few times. The chain has TRBV2 and TRBJ1-2, with D perhaps TRBD1 (5 bases). The CDR3 is made up of 15 amino acids. V was trimmed by 2 bases and J by 4 bases, leaving 14 bases between them. CDR1 and CDR2 (germline): SNHLY, FYNNEI. As DNA, the CDR3 is TGTGCCAGCAGTGAAACTCAAGACAGCCGCTATGGCTACACCTTC. It translates to CASSETQDSRYGYTF.

CDR3 in amino acids: CASSPTSGTYNEQFF. CDR3 nucleotides: TGTGCCAGCAGTCCGACTAGCGGGACCTACAATGAGCAGTTCTTC. The chain couples TRBV7-2 to TRBJ2-1; 11 positions agree with TRBD2. V was pared by 6 bases and J by 2 bases, with 3 bases of the junction left unmatched. Looked up from germline, CDR1 is SGHTA and CDR2 is FQGNSA. There are 15 residues in the CDR3.

The chain has TRBV7-9 and TRBJ1-1; weak D call: TRBD1 (6 bases). Trimming shortened V by 1 base and J by 1 base, and 10 bases separated the two germline ends. The CDR3 consists of 15 residues. Germline V gene sequence: CDR1 SEHNR, CDR2 FQNEAQ (reference sequence). In DNA form, the CDR3 reads TGTGCCAGCAGCTTAGAGACAGGACCGAACACTGAAGCTTTCTTT. It codes for CASSLETGPNTEAFF. The full variable domain, rest sourced from reference TRBV7-9 and TRBJ1-1, is DTGVSQNPRHKITKRGQNVTFRCDPISEHNRLYWYRQTLGQGPEFLTYFQNEAQLEKSRLLSDRFSAERPKGSFSTLEIQRTEQGDSAMYLCASSLETGPNTEAFFGQGTRLTVV.

This chain uses TRBV7-6 with TRBJ2-1; D might be TRBD1 (6 bases). The germline V gene has CDR1 SGHVS and CDR2 FNYEAQ. The CDR3 consists of 18 residues. Trimming removed 5 bases from V and 4 bases from J, with 24 bases in between. In DNA, the CDR3 is TGTGCCAGCAGCCGTGGGGTGGCCGGGACAATTTCTTACAATGAGCAGTTCTTC. Protein: CASSRGVAGTISYNEQFF.

The chain recombines TRBV15 with TRBJ2-1; D unclear. V gave up 3 bases and J gave up 8 bases, with 11 bases separating them. This CDR3 region has 13 residues. Germline values: CDR1 LNHNV, CDR2 YYDKDF (reference sequence). The CDR3 is CATSRDRQHEQFF. Written as DNA, the CDR3 is TGTGCCACCAGCAGGGATCGACAACATGAGCAGTTCTTC.

Here the CDR3 reads CASSERGRGLNTEAFF. The CDR3, as DNA: TGTGCCAGCAGCGAGAGGGGGAGGGGCCTGAACACTGAAGCTTTCTTT. J is TRBJ1-1 and V is TRBV9; a possible D gene is TRBD1 (6 bases). CDR1 is SGDLS and CDR2 is YYNGEE in the germline V gene. V was shortened by 3 bases and J by 0 bases, with 15 bases between the two germline ends. CDR3 length equals 16 residues.

This clone was counted once. The chain links TRBV6-5 to TRBJ2-3, with 7 bases fitting TRBD2. Germline V gene data show CDR1 as MNHEY and CDR2 as SVGAGI. This CDR3 spans 14 amino acids. V gave up 7 bases and J gave up 0 bases; unmatched junction bases: 4. Here the CDR3 DNA reads TGTGCCAGCACCCACGGGGGGAGCACAGATACGCAGTATTTT. Encoded protein: CASTHGGSTDTQYF.

This chain joins TRBV5-1 and TRBJ2-1, with 7 bases that match TRBD2. Germline CDR1 reads SGHRS; CDR2 reads YFSETQ. The CDR3 contains 14 residues. With 0 bases clipped from V and 9 bases from J, the junction kept 6 bases outside the gene matches. As DNA, the CDR3 is TGCGCCAGCAGCTTGGAACTAGCGAGAGGTGAGCAGTTCTTC. Residues: CASSLELARGEQFF.

The J gene is TRBJ1-5, the V gene TRBV30; 9 bases agree with TRBD1. This CDR3 contains 14 residues. With V trimmed by 1 base and J by 4 bases, 2 bases remained unmatched. In germline, CDR1 is GTSNPN, CDR2 SVGIG (reference sequence). The CDR3 spells CAWSGGQGNQPQHF. The CDR3 DNA follows: TGTGCCTGGAGTGGGGGACAGGGTAATCAGCCCCAGCATTTT.

The chain has TRBV5-5 and TRBJ1-4; maybe TRBD1 (6 bases). V gave up 3 bases and J gave up 7 bases, with 16 bases separating them. The germline CDR1 and CDR2 sequences are SGHKS and YYEKEE (reference sequence). The length of the CDR3 is 15 residues. CDR3 nucleotide sequence: TGTGCCAGCAGCTCCTTCAGGGGCAAGAGTGAAAAACTGTTTTTT. It encodes CASSSFRGKSEKLFF. Combining the CDR3 with reference TRBV5-5 and TRBJ1-4 gives the whole variable domain DAGVTQSPTHLIKTRGQQVTLRCSPISGHKSVSWYQQVLGQGPQFIFQYYEKEERGRGNFPDRFSARQFPNYSSELNVNALLLGDSALYLCASSSFRGKSEKLFFGSGTQLSVL.

This clone showed up just once. The chain recombines TRBV6-6 with TRBJ1-6; D remains unclear. Looked up from germline, CDR1 is MNHNY and CDR2 is SVGAGI (reference sequence). The CDR3 is made up of 15 amino acids. The ends were cut back, 0 bases at V and 6 bases at J, with 9 bases in the middle. In DNA, the CDR3 is TGTGCCAGCAGTTACTCGTTAGCCTCTAATTCACCCCTCCACTTT. It codes for CASSYSLASNSPLHF.

The V call is TRBV2, the J call TRBJ1-6; 7 nucleotides line up with TRBD1. Germline V gives CDR1 SNHLY, CDR2 FYNNEI. This CDR3 comprises 16 residues. With 5 bases clipped from V and 1 base from J, the junction kept 5 bases outside the gene matches. CDR3 protein: CASSPGQLSYNSPLHF. The DNA of the CDR3 is TGTGCCAGCAGTCCGGGACAGTTATCCTATAATTCACCCCTCCACTTT.

The gene calls are TRBV7-6 and TRBJ1-6, with D possibly TRBD1 on 5 matching bases. CDR3 length: 15 residues. Germline-derived CDR1 and CDR2 are SGHVS and FNYEAQ. The germline V and J ends were trimmed by 5 bases and 9 bases, with 17 bases remaining between them. The CDR3 DNA follows: TGTGCCAGCAGCCATCGCCGGCAGGGAGGTTCACCCCTCCACTTT. This translates into CASSHRRQGGSPLHF. The variable domain in full, completed from reference TRBV7-6 and TRBJ1-6, reads GAGVSQSPRYKVTKRGQDVALRCDPISGHVSLYWYRQALGQGPEFLTYFNYEAQQDKSGLPNDRFSAERPEGSISTLTIQRTEQRDSAMYRCASSHRRQGGSPLHFGNGTRLTVT.